These 21 T cell receptor beta chains came from one sample sequenced in a study of cytomegalovirus exposure and HLA in healthy donors. Vbeta (60) and Jbeta (13) primers were used in the PCR. The table came from immunoSEQ multiplex PCR; TCRdb's copy has only in-frame clones and leaves some out. Of nearly 200,000 clones listed, about three quarters are singletons. The sequenced sample was PBMCs. The receptors shown here come from a woman aged 25-40 years in good health and CMV-seropositive.

The sample holds a few counts of this clone. This chain uses TRBV28 with TRBJ1-3; 9 nucleotides match TRBD1. Trimming cost V 3 bases and J 4 bases; bases outside gene matches: 4. Germline-derived CDR1 and CDR2 are MDHEN and SYDVKM. The CDR3 loop spans 15 amino acids. CDR3 sequence (DNA): TGTGCCAGCAGTTTGGGACAGGGCTCCGGAAACACCATATATTTT. It yields the protein CASSLGQGSGNTIYF. Together with reference TRBV28 and TRBJ1-3, the CDR3 gives the full variable domain: DVKVTQSSRYLVKRTGEKVFLECVQDMDHENMFWYRQDPGLGLRLIYFSYDVKMKEKGDIPEGYSVSREKKERFSLILESASTNQTSMYLCASSLGQGSGNTIYFGEGSWLTVV.

The V call is TRBV7-8, the J call TRBJ2-1; the match to TRBD1 covers 9 bases. The CDR3 sequence is 15 residues long. The V gene end was trimmed by 7 bases and the J gene end by 4 bases; junction bases not matched to a gene: 8. Germline V gives CDR1 SGHVS, CDR2 FQNEAQ. For the CDR3, the DNA is TGTGCCAGCAACCCAGGGACAGGGATTTACAATGAGCAGTTCTTC. Translation gives CASNPGTGIYNEQFF.

The V call is TRBV6-6, the J call TRBJ2-7; TRBD1 agrees at 7 bases. Germline V CDR1 and CDR2: MNHNY, SVGAGI (reference sequence). The J segment lost 1 base and the V segment lost 2 bases, leaving 2 bases of the junction unmatched. This CDR3 is built from 14 residues. The CDR3 loop reads CASSYTDRSYEQYF. The CDR3 DNA sequence: TGTGCCAGCAGTTACACGGACAGGTCCTACGAGCAGTACTTC.

Only a few counts were recorded for this clone. The V call is TRBV7-3, the J call TRBJ2-1; D is perhaps TRBD1 (8 bases). The germline V gene encodes CDR1 SGHTA and CDR2 FQGTGA. V lost 4 bases and J lost 4, with 17 bases in between. The CDR3 extends over 16 amino acids. The CDR3 loop reads CASSSYDRGGYNEQFF. CDR3 nucleotide sequence: TGTGCCAGCAGCTCTTACGACAGGGGAGGGTACAATGAGCAGTTCTTC.

The V gene is TRBV6-6, the J gene TRBJ2-1; D is ambiguous. Germline CDR1 reads MNHNY; CDR2 reads SVGAGI (reference sequence). The V end lost 2 bases, the J end lost 2 bases, and 13 bases lay between the germline ends. CDR3 length equals 16 residues. The DNA of the CDR3 is TGTGCCAGCAGTTACGGTTCGTGGGCAGCCTACAATGAGCAGTTCTTC. Translation: CASSYGSWAAYNEQFF.

This chain links TRBV5-1 with TRBJ2-1; no definite D call. Trimming stripped 0 bases from V and 0 bases from J, with 4 bases between. There are 14 residues in the CDR3. CDR1 SGHRS and CDR2 YFSETQ come from the germline V gene. CDR3 loop: CASSLGSSYNEQFF. DNA of the CDR3: TGCGCCAGCAGCTTGGGCAGCTCCTACAATGAGCAGTTCTTC.

This rearrangement joins TRBV6-1 to TRBJ2-5, with D perhaps TRBD2 (5 bases). The J call is uncertain, as TRBJ2-7 better fits the DNA end. The CDR3 extends over 13 amino acids. Germline V gene sequence: CDR1 MNHNS, CDR2 SASEGT. The CDR3, as DNA: TGTGCCAGCAGTGAAGCCGGGAACTACGAGCAGTACTTC. Protein sequence: CASSEAGNYEQYF.

This clone was counted a few times. The chain links TRBV6-5 to TRBJ1-2; D gene unclear. Germline loops: CDR1 MNHEY, CDR2 SVGAGI. This CDR3 comprises 14 residues. V shed 0 bases and J shed 7 bases, with 12 bases lying between them. CDR3 in amino acids: CASSYSWGRGGYTF. The CDR3 nucleotides read TGTGCCAGCAGTTACTCTTGGGGTCGGGGTGGCTACACCTTC.

The chain uses TRBV7-3 and TRBJ2-5; D perhaps matches TRBD1 (7 bases). Trimming removed 5 bases from V and 5 bases from J, with 15 bases in between. Germline CDR1 and CDR2: SGHTA and FQGTGA. The CDR3 length is 14 residues. The CDR3 nucleotides are TGTGCCAGCAGCATGACAGGGAGGTTGGAGACCCAGTACTTC. This translates into CASSMTGRLETQYF.

CDR3 region: CASSIRTLQRGGHEQFF. In DNA, the CDR3 is TGTGCCAGTAGTATAAGGACCCTCCAGCGGGGGGGCCATGAGCAGTTCTTC. The chain couples TRBV19 to TRBJ2-1; 10 bases match TRBD2. The germline V gene encodes CDR1 LNHDA and CDR2 SQIVND (reference sequence). J lost 8 bases, V lost 2 bases, and 12 bases had no gene match. CDR3 length: 17 residues.

V usage is TRBV2 and J usage is TRBJ2-3, with 8 positions matching TRBD1. Trimming at V came to 3 bases and at J to 0 bases, leaving 2 bases not matched to a gene. The CDR3 is made up of 15 amino acids. Germline V gene sequence: CDR1 SNHLY, CDR2 FYNNEI. The CDR3 DNA is TGTGCCAGCAGTGATCAGGGGGCAAGCACAGATACGCAGTATTTT. Residues: CASSDQGASTDTQYF.

The chain recombines TRBV7-2 with TRBJ2-2; 7 nucleotides match TRBD2. CDR3 length: 15 amino acids. Per the germline V gene, CDR1 is SGHTA and CDR2 is FQGNSA. Trimming took 1 base from V and 6 from J; bases not matched to a gene: 5. Here the CDR3 reads CASSLVRGVAGELFF. DNA for the CDR3: TGTGCCAGCAGCTTAGTTCGGGGGGTGGCCGGGGAGCTGTTTTTT.

This clone was seen only a few times. The chain employs TRBV27 and TRBJ2-7; the D gene is possibly TRBD2 (5 bases). The V end lost 8 bases, the J end lost 2 bases, and 13 bases lay between the germline ends. The CDR3 spans 13 residues. The germline CDR1 and CDR2 sequences are MNHEY and SMNVEV (reference sequence). In DNA, the CDR3 is TGTGCCAGCCGACTATTTGATACCTACGAGCAGTACTTC. Its protein is CASRLFDTYEQYF.

The genes are TRBV11-1 and TRBJ2-3, with 10 bases lining up with TRBD2. The germline V gene encodes CDR1 SGHAT and CDR2 FQDESV (reference sequence). After removal of 6 bases from V and 2 bases from J, the junction contained 8 bases not matched to a gene. The CDR3 length is 16 residues. In nucleotides, the CDR3 is TGTGCCAGCAGACATGAACTAGCGGGGAACACAGATACGCAGTATTTT. Translated: CASRHELAGNTDTQYF.

The chain couples TRBV30 to TRBJ2-7, with D unresolved. This CDR3 region has 11 residues. V lost 2 bases and J lost 8, with 10 bases in between. From germline, CDR1 is GTSNPN and CDR2 SVGIG (reference sequence). The CDR3 coding sequence is TGTGCCTGGAGTACTGCCGTTCAGCAGTACTTC. Protein sequence: CAWSTAVQQYF. Full variable domain (outside the CDR3, taken from reference TRBV30 and TRBJ2-7): SQTIHQWPATLVQPVGSPLSLECTVEGTSNPNLYWYRQAAGRGLQLLFYSVGIGQISSEVPQNLSASRPQDRQFILSSKKLLLSDSGFYLCAWSTAVQQYFGPGTRLTVT.

The CDR3 spells CASSGTGWGSPLHF. CDR3 nucleotides: TGTGCCAGCAGTGGGACAGGGTGGGGTTCACCCCTCCACTTT. This sequence joins TRBV6-1 and TRBJ1-6; 8 bases match TRBD1. This CDR3 contains 14 residues. V lost 4 bases to trimming and J lost 9 bases; unmatched junction nucleotides: 5. Germline V lookup: CDR1 MNHNS, CDR2 SASEGT.

The chain combines TRBV4-3 with TRBJ1-1, with TRBD1 as a possible D gene (6 bases). Germline V gene lookup returns CDR1 LGHNA and CDR2 YSLEER. Deletions cut 4 bases from V and 6 bases from J, with 12 bases between. This CDR3 is built from 13 residues. The CDR3 spells CASSPIQGSEAFF. The CDR3 DNA sequence: TGCGCCAGCAGCCCTATACAGGGATCTGAAGCTTTCTTT.

The V call is TRBV30, the J call TRBJ2-2; D is uncertain. The V gene lost 0 bases and the J gene lost 5 bases, with 7 bases spanning the gap. The CDR3 contains 13 residues. The germline V gene has CDR1 GTSNPN and CDR2 SVGIG (reference sequence). The CDR3 nucleotides read TGTGCCTGGAGTGTACATGGTACCGGGGAGCTGTTTTTT. It specifies CAWSVHGTGELFF.

V usage is TRBV5-4 and J usage is TRBJ2-7; 8 bases map to TRBD2. Trimming cost V 0 bases and J 2 bases; bases outside gene matches: 1. CDR3 length equals 14 residues. Germline CDR1 is SGHNT and CDR2 is YYREEE (reference sequence). In DNA, the CDR3 is TGTGCCAGCAGCTTGGGTAGCGGGACCTACGAGCAGTACTTC. This translates into CASSLGSGTYEQYF.

The chain recombines TRBV9 with TRBJ2-3, with 12 nucleotides matching TRBD2. CDR3 size: 17 residues. CDR1 is SGDLS, CDR2 YYNGEE, per germline. V gave up 0 bases and J gave up 4 bases; unmatched junction bases: 6. The CDR3 DNA is TGTGCCAGCAGCGTAGCTCAGCTAGCGGGGGGGGCAGATACGCAGTATTTT. Encoded protein: CASSVAQLAGGADTQYF.

This clone is a singleton in its sample. Other DNA sequences within the sample encode an identical CDR3. V gene TRBV5-1 combines with J gene TRBJ1-1, with D unresolved. Germline CDR1 reads SGHRS; CDR2 reads YFSETQ. Trimming took off 0 bases at V and 1 base at J, with 4 bases between the two ends. CDR3 length: 13 amino acids. CDR3: CASSLAWNTEAFF. In DNA form, the CDR3 reads TGCGCCAGCAGCTTGGCTTGGAACACTGAAGCTTTCTTT.